Presented here are 28 T cell receptor beta chains from one specimen sequenced in a study of blood T cell repertoires in COVID-19. Here immunoSEQ multiplex PCR was the method, and the copy in TCRdb shows in-frame clones only, minus some. The sample has about 200,000 clones; approximately 86% are singletons. Sequenced input: PBMCs or T cells enriched from blood (not recorded which). These receptors all stem from a woman aged 40 to 50 with acute COVID-19.

This chain connects TRBV4-3 to TRBJ1-1, with D tentatively TRBD1 (5 bases). In germline, CDR1 is LGHNA, CDR2 YSLEER. The length of the CDR3 is 14 residues. V lost 0 bases to trimming and J lost 5 bases, with 10 bases between them. The CDR3 region has the DNA TGCGCCAGCAGCCAAGAGTGGGGGGGGACTGAAGCTTTCTTT. It yields the protein CASSQEWGGTEAFF.

V gene TRBV27 combines with J gene TRBJ2-1; 8 bases line up with TRBD2. This CDR3 contains 14 residues. Germline V gives CDR1 MNHEY, CDR2 SMNVEV (reference sequence). V was pared by 4 bases and J by 8 bases, with 7 bases of the junction left unmatched. The CDR3 DNA reads as TGTGCCAGCAGTTCCTGGACTAGCCTGGATGAGCAGTTCTTC. It is translated as CASSSWTSLDEQFF.

The chain combines TRBV19 with TRBJ1-1; a weak D match, TRBD1 (6 bases). The CDR3 has 14 amino acids. V was cut by 11 bases and J by 4 bases, with 20 bases left in between. Looked up from germline, CDR1 is LNHDA and CDR2 is SQIVND (reference sequence). CDR3 sequence (DNA): TGTGCCTGCAGAAAAGGAGGGGGGGCCACTGAAGCTTTCTTT. It translates to CACRKGGGATEAFF. The full variable domain, its missing parts supplied by reference TRBV19 and TRBJ1-1, is DGGITQSPKYLFRKEGQNVTLSCEQNLNHDAMYWYRQDPGQGLRLIYYSQIVNDFQKGDIAEGYSVSREKKESFPLTVTSAQKNPTAFYLCACRKGGGATEAFFGQGTRLTVV.

The chain is built from TRBV29-1 and TRBJ2-1, with 8 bases fitting TRBD2. This CDR3 is built from 12 residues. CDR1 and CDR2 (germline): SQVTM, ANQGSEA. Germline trimming cut 4 bases from V and 8 bases from J; bases unmatched to any gene: 4. CDR3 sequence reads: CSVAKREYEQFF. The DNA of the CDR3 is TGCAGCGTTGCGAAGCGGGAGTATGAGCAGTTCTTC.

This chain connects TRBV5-1 to TRBJ1-2; D not certain. The CDR3 runs to 15 residues. Looked up from germline, CDR1 is SGHRS and CDR2 is YFSETQ. Trimming stripped 4 bases from V and 1 base from J, with 14 bases between. CDR3 coding DNA: TGCGCCAGCAGCCCGGACTTAGGTAATAACTATGGCTACACCTTC. Its protein is CASSPDLGNNYGYTF. The full variable domain, completed using reference TRBV5-1 and TRBJ1-2, is KAGVTQTPRYLIKTRGQQVTLSCSPISGHRSVSWYQQTPGQGLQFLFEYFSETQRNKGNFPGRFSGRQFSNSRSEMNVSTLELGDSALYLCASSPDLGNNYGYTFGSGTRLTVV.

CDR3 coding DNA: TGTGCCAGCAGTCCAACAGGGGTTTATGAAAAACTGTTTTTT. Encoded protein: CASSPTGVYEKLFF. V and J are TRBV2 and TRBJ1-4; 7 bases map to TRBD1. CDR3 length: 14 amino acids. Germline V gene data show CDR1 as SNHLY and CDR2 as FYNNEI. J was trimmed by 6 bases and V by 5 bases; bases with no gene match: 6.

The chain uses TRBV5-4 and TRBJ2-1; D is undetermined. The CDR3 length is 12 residues. Trimming stripped 0 bases from V and 14 bases from J, with 12 bases between. Germline V lookup: CDR1 SGHNT, CDR2 YYREEE (reference sequence). CDR3 in amino acids: CASSLDQYREFF. CDR3 bases: TGTGCCAGCAGCTTGGACCAGTACCGGGAGTTCTTC.

V gene TRBV7-3 combines with J gene TRBJ1-2, with 12 bases fitting TRBD1. The CDR3 runs to 14 residues. V trimming: 5 bases; J trimming: 8 bases; junction bases outside the gene matches: 6. Germline assignment: CDR1 SGHTA and CDR2 FQGTGA. As DNA, the CDR3 is TGTGCCAGCAGCAGGGGACAGGGGGCCAGAGGCTACACCTTC. This gives the protein CASSRGQGARGYTF.

J is TRBJ1-2 and V is TRBV5-1; a possible D gene is TRBD1 (6 bases). With 3 bases removed from V and 4 bases from J, the gap between germline ends came to 7 bases. Per germline, CDR1 SGHRS and CDR2 YFSETQ. This CDR3 has 12 amino acids. CDR3 region: CASSSDSYGYTF. DNA for the CDR3: TGCGCCAGCAGCTCGGACAGCTATGGCTACACCTTC.

This chain connects TRBV28 to TRBJ2-7; 7 bases map to TRBD2. The CDR3 consists of 13 residues. Trimming cost V 7 bases and J 2 bases; bases outside gene matches: 5. Germline CDR1 MDHEN, CDR2 SYDVKM. The CDR3 here is CASTSGTTYEQYF. The CDR3 DNA follows: TGTGCCAGCACTTCCGGGACTACCTACGAGCAGTACTTC.

The gene calls are TRBV5-1 and TRBJ1-1; perhaps TRBD1 as D (6 bases). V was shortened by 4 bases and J by 5 bases, with 15 bases between the two germline ends. Per the germline V gene, CDR1 is SGHRS and CDR2 is YFSETQ. This CDR3 comprises 14 residues. In nucleotides, the CDR3 is TGCGCCAGCAGCCAACCAGGGGTCCTTACTGAAGCTTTCTTT. Encoded protein: CASSQPGVLTEAFF.

This rearrangement joins TRBV28 to TRBJ2-1, with 9 positions matching TRBD2. V shed 10 bases and J 8 bases; nucleotides not matched to a gene: 18. In germline, CDR1 is MDHEN, CDR2 SYDVKM. CDR3 length: 16 residues. The CDR3 DNA follows: TGTGCCATCGAGCCCCTAGCGGGAACCGCGCCCCATGAGCAGTTCTTC. Its protein is CAIEPLAGTAPHEQFF. The full variable domain, completed using reference TRBV28 and TRBJ2-1, is DVKVTQSSRYLVKRTGEKVFLECVQDMDHENMFWYRQDPGLGLRLIYFSYDVKMKEKGDIPEGYSVSREKKERFSLILESASTNQTSMYLCAIEPLAGTAPHEQFFGPGTRLTVL.

This chain uses TRBV5-6 with TRBJ2-2; 10 bases agree with TRBD2. Losses at the gene ends were 2 bases for V and 6 bases for J; bases not matched to a gene: 4. CDR3 length: 15 residues. CDR1 SGHDT and CDR2 YYEEEE come from the germline V gene. CDR3 protein: CASSLAGGPAGELFF. The CDR3 DNA follows: TGTGCCAGCAGCTTAGCGGGAGGGCCGGCCGGGGAGCTGTTTTTT.

The V call is TRBV28, the J call TRBJ1-1; 7 bases line up with TRBD1. The CDR3 spans 13 residues. CDR1 MDHEN and CDR2 SYDVKM come from the germline V gene. After removal of 3 bases from V and 3 bases from J, the junction contained 1 base not matched to a gene. The CDR3 protein is CASSLGQYTEAFF. The CDR3 coding sequence is TGTGCCAGCAGTTTGGGACAGTACACTGAAGCTTTCTTT.

The rearrangement links TRBV27 to TRBJ2-7, with D possibly matching TRBD2 (6 bases). Trimming took 2 bases from V and 1 from J, leaving 12 bases between them. Germline V gives CDR1 MNHEY, CDR2 SMNVEV (reference sequence). The CDR3 has 15 residues. CDR3 protein: CASSLKVAGSYEQYF. CDR3 in DNA: TGTGCCAGCAGTTTAAAGGTGGCGGGGTCCTACGAGCAGTACTTC.

The V call is TRBV9, the J call TRBJ2-7; TRBD1 matches at 7 bases. This CDR3 is 15 amino acids long. V was pared by 3 bases and J by 2 bases, with 8 bases of the junction left unmatched. Germline V CDR1 and CDR2: SGDLS, YYNGEE. CDR3 residues: CASSEGADRPYEQYF. The CDR3 coding sequence is TGTGCCAGCAGCGAGGGGGCCGACAGGCCCTACGAGCAGTACTTC.

This clone has a single count. The chain uses TRBV3-1 (or the pseudogene TRBV3-2) and TRBJ1-2; TRBD1 matches at 8 bases. Looked up from germline, CDR1 is LGHDT and CDR2 is YNNKEL (reference sequence). Germline trimming cut 1 base from V and 9 bases from J; bases unmatched to any gene: 1. The CDR3 has 12 amino acids. For the CDR3, the DNA is TGTGCCAGCAGCCAAGGACAGGGGAGCTACACCTTC. The encoded protein is CASSQGQGSYTF.

The chain uses TRBV7-2 and TRBJ2-1; the match to TRBD2 covers 12 bases. This CDR3 comprises 16 residues. CDR1 SGHTA and CDR2 FQGNSA come from the germline V gene. The V segment lost 4 bases and the J segment 0 bases; nucleotides outside the gene matches: 1. The CDR3 DNA is TGTGCCAGCAGCTGGGGACTAGCGGGCTCCTACAATGAGCAGTTCTTC. It specifies CASSWGLAGSYNEQFF. Filled out from reference TRBV7-2 and TRBJ2-1, the complete variable domain reads GAGVSQSPSNKVTEKGKDVELRCDPISGHTALYWYRQSLGQGLEFLIYFQGNSAPDKSGLPSDRFSAERTGGSVSTLTIQRTQQEDSAVYLCASSWGLAGSYNEQFFGPGTRLTVL.

The chain combines TRBV18 with TRBJ2-7, with TRBD1 matching 7 bases. Germline trimming cut 2 bases from V and 3 bases from J; bases unmatched to any gene: 10. This CDR3 contains 16 residues. Germline V gives CDR1 KGHSH, CDR2 LQKENI. The CDR3 DNA reads TGTGCCAGCTCACCAAACAGTCAAGGGGGCTACTACGAGCAGTACTTC. Amino acid sequence: CASSPNSQGGYYEQYF. The variable domain in full, completed from reference TRBV18 and TRBJ2-7, reads NAGVMQNPRHLVRRRGQEARLRCSPMKGHSHVYWYRQLPEEGLKFMVYLQKENIIDESGMPKERFSAEFPKEGPSILRIQQVVRGDSAAYFCASSPNSQGGYYEQYFGPGTRLTVT.

This clone was observed a handful of times. For the CDR3, the DNA is TGTGCCAGTAGTATGTTTAGCGGGGGCGGGTACAATGAGCAGTTCTTC. Translating it yields CASSMFSGGGYNEQFF. This rearrangement joins TRBV19 to TRBJ2-1; 9 positions agree with TRBD2. Germline CDR1 reads LNHDA; CDR2 reads SQIVND (reference sequence). CDR3 length: 16 residues. The V and J ends lost 3 bases and 4 bases, in that order; junction bases with no gene match: 7. The full variable domain, with the rest looked up from reference TRBV19 and TRBJ2-1, is DGGITQSPKYLFRKEGQNVTLSCEQNLNHDAMYWYRQDPGQGLRLIYYSQIVNDFQKGDIAEGYSVSREKKESFPLTVTSAQKNPTAFYLCASSMFSGGGYNEQFFGPGTRLTVL.

The rearrangement joins TRBV7-2 to TRBJ2-7; 13 nucleotides align to TRBD2. V gave up 2 bases and J gave up 0 bases; unmatched junction bases: 4. The CDR3 sequence is 17 residues long. The germline V gene encodes CDR1 SGHTA and CDR2 FQGNSA. The CDR3 reads CASSLHRTSGSSYEQYF. The CDR3, as DNA: TGTGCCAGCAGCTTACATCGGACTAGCGGGAGCTCCTACGAGCAGTACTTC.

The CDR3 region is CATSDNTNYNEQFF. CDR3 sequence (DNA): TGTGCCACCAGTGACAACACCAACTACAATGAGCAGTTCTTC. The V gene is TRBV24-1, the J gene TRBJ2-1, with unresolved D. The germline V and J ends were trimmed by 4 bases and 3 bases, with 9 bases remaining between them. The CDR3 length is 14 residues. Germline loops: CDR1 KGHDR, CDR2 SFDVKD.

This clone has a single count. The chain carries TRBV7-2 and TRBJ1-3, with D perhaps matching TRBD1 (6 bases). CDR3 length equals 15 residues. Germline CDR1 and CDR2: SGHTA and FQGNSA. With 5 bases removed from V and 0 bases from J, the gap between germline ends came to 11 bases. The CDR3 loop is CASSNQGLSGNTIYF. CDR3 in DNA: TGTGCCAGCAGCAATCAGGGGCTCTCTGGAAACACCATATATTTT. Full variable domain (missing parts from reference TRBV7-2 and TRBJ1-3): GAGVSQSPSNKVTEKGKDVELRCDPISGHTALYWYRQSLGQGLEFLIYFQGNSAPDKSGLPSDRFSAERTGGSVSTLTIQRTQQEDSAVYLCASSNQGLSGNTIYFGEGSWLTVV.

The genes are TRBV28 and TRBJ1-6; the match to TRBD1 covers 9 bases. Germline CDR1 is MDHEN and CDR2 is SYDVKM. The CDR3 sequence is 15 residues long. The junction had 11 bases not matched to a gene; V was cut back by 6 bases and J by 11 bases. CDR3 in amino acids: CASRVRDRVSAPLHF. For the CDR3, the DNA is TGTGCCAGCAGAGTCCGGGACAGGGTTAGTGCACCCCTCCACTTT.

A few counts support this clone. V gene TRBV18 combines with J gene TRBJ2-7; TRBD1 might be the D (6 bases). CDR1 is KGHSH, CDR2 LQKENI, per germline. The CDR3 consists of 15 residues. The V end lost 3 bases, the J end lost 3 bases, and 15 bases lay between the germline ends. The CDR3 DNA reads as TGTGCCAGCTCACCTAGTCCACAGGGCAGCTACGAGCAGTACTTC. Its protein is CASSPSPQGSYEQYF.

The CDR3 coding sequence is TGTGCCAGCACCAAGCAACAGGGGGTCCGGGATGAGCAGTTCTTC. This gives the protein CASTKQQGVRDEQFF. The genes are TRBV6-5 and TRBJ2-1, with 8 bases identical to TRBD1. Germline values: CDR1 MNHEY, CDR2 SVGAGI. This CDR3 has 15 residues. J lost 8 bases, V lost 7 bases, and 13 bases had no gene match.

This clone was detected once. The rearrangement uses TRBV6-2 or TRBV6-3 and TRBJ2-5; D gene uncertain. Germline values: CDR1 MNHEY, CDR2 SVGEGT. CDR3 size: 13 residues. Trimming pared 4 bases from V and 5 bases from J, leaving 11 bases between. This chain's CDR3 is CASSFGFRETQYF. In nucleotides, the CDR3 is TGTGCCAGCAGTTTTGGTTTTCGGGAGACCCAGTACTTC.

The V call is TRBV27, the J call TRBJ2-3; tentative D call: TRBD2 (6 bases). The CDR3 consists of 14 residues. The V gene lost 6 bases and the J gene lost 0 bases, with 10 bases spanning the gap. Germline CDR1 and CDR2: MNHEY and SMNVEV (reference sequence). DNA for the CDR3: TGTGCCAGCAGATGGGGGACTAGCACAGATACGCAGTATTTT. Residues: CASRWGTSTDTQYF.